Below, 12 T cell receptor beta chains from the same sample are listed, as sequenced in a study of Graves' ophthalmopathy and Graves' hyperthyroidism. Transcripts of RNA were the source for amplifying TCR beta CDR3 regions. RT-PCR was first run with HTBI primers, then multiplex PCR in a second round. TCRdb processed the multiplex PCR reads anew with MiXCR; each CDR3 protein has one entry. Here the sample spans about 500,000 distinct CDR3 sequences, about 40% being singletons. Sequences were obtained from peripheral blood or thyroid tissue (not recorded which). The receptors were gathered from an adult man with Graves' hyperthyroidism.

This clonotype turned up a few times. The chain joins TRBV5-1 to TRBJ2-3; TRBD2 aligns across 8 bases. The J segment lost 3 bases and the V segment lost 6 bases, leaving 6 bases of the junction unmatched. This CDR3 is 14 amino acids long. Per germline, CDR1 SGHRS and CDR2 YFSETQ. The DNA of the CDR3 is TGCGCCAGCACCGCAGGGACTAGTACAGATACGCAGTATTTT. It encodes CASTAGTSTDTQYF. Full variable domain (remainder filled in from reference TRBV5-1 and TRBJ2-3): KAGVTQTPRYLIKTRGQQVTLSCSPISGHRSVSWYQQTPGQGLQFLFEYFSETQRNKGNFPGRFSGRQFSNSRSEMNVSTLELGDSALYLCASTAGTSTDTQYFGPGTRLTVL.

This clonotype came up many times. The rearrangement joins TRBV9 to TRBJ1-1; D not certain. Germline CDR1 and CDR2: SGDLS and YYNGEE. V was shortened by 4 bases and J by 1 base, with 11 bases between the two germline ends. The CDR3 extends over 14 amino acids. DNA for the CDR3: TGTGCCAGCAGCTCAGACGGACCGAACACTGAAGCTTTCTTT. It is translated as CASSSDGPNTEAFF.

The rearrangement joins TRBV20-1 to TRBJ2-3; D is ambiguous. This CDR3 has 13 amino acids. V lost 5 bases to trimming and J lost 0 bases, with 9 bases between them. The germline V gene encodes CDR1 DFQATT and CDR2 SNEGSKA (reference sequence). The CDR3 coding sequence is TGCAGTGCTTCCCAACCTAGCACAGATACGCAGTATTTT. This translates into CSASQPSTDTQYF.

The chain is built from TRBV7-8 and TRBJ2-1; D is perhaps TRBD2 (5 bases). Between the trimmed V and J ends, which lost 1 base and 3 bases, there was a span of 13 bases. The V gene's germline CDR1 is SGHVS and CDR2 FQNEAQ. The CDR3 covers 16 residues. CDR3 DNA: TGTGCCAGCAGCTTAGGTGCGGGCCGCCTCTACAATGAGCAGTTCTTC. Protein: CASSLGAGRLYNEQFF.

The rearrangement uses TRBV19 and TRBJ2-5; D might be TRBD2 (5 bases). The end of the DNA fits TRBJ2-1 better, so the J call may be wrong. Germline CDR1 is LNHDA and CDR2 is SQIVND (reference sequence). There are 14 residues in the CDR3. CDR3 in amino acids: CASSIWGSVDEQFF. The CDR3 DNA sequence: TGTGCCAGTAGTATTTGGGGTAGCGTCGATGAGCAGTTCTTC.

The gene calls are TRBV6-5 and TRBJ2-3, with TRBD2 as a possible D gene (7 bases). This CDR3 is 14 amino acids long. V shed 6 bases and J shed 3 bases, with 13 bases lying between them. Germline loops: CDR1 MNHEY, CDR2 SVGAGI. The CDR3: CASREGGTTDTQYF. The CDR3 DNA reads as TGTGCCAGCAGGGAGGGGGGGACGACAGATACGCAGTATTTT.

This clonotype was observed many times. The rearrangement uses TRBV10-2 and TRBJ1-1; D unresolved. The CDR3 totals 11 residues. V was pared by 8 bases and J by 4 bases, with 8 bases between. Germline V gene data show CDR1 as WSHSY and CDR2 as SAAADI. CDR3 nucleotide sequence: TGCGCCAGCGTTGGGAGCACTGAAGCTTTCTTT. As protein: CASVGSTEAFF.

J is TRBJ1-5 and V is TRBV20-1, with TRBD1 matching 9 bases. Germline CDR1 DFQATT, CDR2 SNEGSKA (reference sequence). Trimming at V came to 6 bases and at J to 0 bases, leaving 3 bases not matched to a gene. This CDR3 region has 14 residues. Written as DNA, the CDR3 is TGCAGTGCCCGGACAGGGGCTAGCAATCAGCCCCAGCATTTT. As protein: CSARTGASNQPQHF.

The chain has TRBV2 and TRBJ2-2, with 11 bases that match TRBD2. CDR1 is SNHLY, CDR2 FYNNEI, per germline. The junction had 2 bases not matched to a gene; V was cut back by 6 bases and J by 5 bases. CDR3 size: 14 residues. The CDR3 nucleotides read TGTGCCAGCAGGGGACTAGCGGAGACCGGGGAGCTGTTTTTT. This gives the protein CASRGLAETGELFF.

This clonotype was seen ten or more times. The V call is TRBV7-8, the J call TRBJ1-2, with TRBD1 matching 9 bases. Trimming took 3 bases from V and 5 from J; bases not matched to a gene: 7. CDR3 length: 15 residues. The germline V gene encodes CDR1 SGHVS and CDR2 FQNEAQ. This chain's CDR3 is CASSFPGQGQYGYTF. The CDR3 coding sequence is TGTGCCAGCAGCTTTCCGGGACAGGGACAGTATGGCTACACCTTC.

This clonotype has at least ten counts. V is TRBV10-3 and J is TRBJ2-5; D remains unclear. This CDR3 contains 16 residues. Germline assignment: CDR1 ENHRY and CDR2 SYGVKD. V lost 5 bases, J lost 1 base, and 17 bases lay in between. The CDR3 bases are TGTGCCATCAGTAGACGGAGTCTGGGTCCCCAAGAGACCCAGTACTTC. Amino acids: CAISRRSLGPQETQYF.

V usage is TRBV5-6 and J usage is TRBJ2-2, with 9 nucleotides matching TRBD1. J gave up 11 bases and V 2 bases, and 4 bases lay outside the gene matches. The CDR3 loop spans 13 amino acids. From germline, CDR1 is SGHDT and CDR2 YYEEEE. The CDR3 DNA is TGTGCCAGCAGCTTCGACAGGGGGGCTGAGCTGTTTTTT. Protein: CASSFDRGAELFF.